This T cell receptor beta chain was observed in a study of T-cell reconstitution after alpha-beta-depleted transplantation in children. Broader study findings: In patients about two months after transplant, alpha-beta T cells reportedly arose from several hundred expanded graft clones. From surviving recipient T cells and thymic progenitors came the high day-60 TCRbeta diversity observed in some patients. T-cell numbers and diversity one year post-transplant derived largely from freshly generated T cells.

This clonotype was observed many times. Its target is unknown. Unique molecular identifiers were incorporated into the prepared TCRbeta library. Each CDR3 protein is one row after TCRdb ran MiXCR on the PCR reads. The sample holds about 830,000 distinct CDR3 sequences; 16% are singletons and the top ten take around 4.5%. V was trimmed by 0 bases and J by 5 bases, leaving 6 bases between them. CDR3 length: 13 residues. CDR1 is SGHRS, CDR2 YFSETQ, per germline. V usage is TRBV5-1 and J usage is TRBJ1-5, with D hard to call. The sequencing here drew on PBMCs, mostly from graft donor cells, taken 360 days after TCRalphabeta/CD19-depleted stem cell transplant. This TCR was sampled from a male patient younger than 18 who had a stem cell transplant for acute lymphoblastic leukemia, so the T cells may come from the graft donor. CDR3 sequence (DNA): TGCGCCAGCAGCTTGGGAGAGTATCAGCCCCAGCATTTT. Residues: CASSLGEYQPQHF.